Listed here are 20 T cell receptor beta chains from one sample, sequenced in a study of T cell repertoires in cytomegalovirus infection. Their target antigens are unknown. TCRdb used MiXCR to reprocess the reads, holding one entry per CDR3 protein. Here the sample spans roughly 500,000 distinct CDR3 sequences, around 35% being singletons. The material was cultured PBMCs, obtained from culture after CMV antigen stimulation. These receptors were obtained from a human donor in good health (CMV status not recorded). Some clones in this sample may be carry-over from other donors' samples.

This clonotype was counted only a few times. The chain employs TRBV9 and TRBJ2-3, with a weak D call TRBD1 (5 bases). The CDR3 length is 15 residues. The V end lost 1 base, the J end lost 2 bases, and 11 bases lay between the germline ends. The germline gives CDR1 SGDLS, CDR2 YYNGEE. The CDR3 region is CASSVLGDFTDTQYF. The CDR3 DNA reads TGTGCCAGCAGCGTATTAGGGGATTTCACAGATACGCAGTATTTT.

The chain uses TRBV6-6 and TRBJ2-1, with unresolved D. The CDR3 contains 14 residues. Germline CDR1 and CDR2: MNHNY and SVGAGI (reference sequence). Trimming shortened V by 3 bases and J by 8 bases, and 14 bases separated the two germline ends. The CDR3 DNA is TGTGCCAGCAGTTATAGGGTGGGCAATGATGAGCAGTTCTTC. Its protein is CASSYRVGNDEQFF.

The genes are TRBV7-2 and TRBJ2-1; TRBD1 or TRBD2 may be the D gene (6 bases each). Trimming took off 6 bases at V and 4 bases at J, with 16 bases between the two ends. This CDR3 has 15 residues. CDR1 SGHTA and CDR2 FQGNSA come from the germline V gene. The CDR3 DNA reads as TGTGCCAGCAGTCGAGGGGGGACGGTGTACAATGAGCAGTTCTTC. Residues: CASSRGGTVYNEQFF.

The chain links TRBV11-2 to TRBJ2-5; TRBD2 matches at 10 bases. Germline assignment: CDR1 SGHAT and CDR2 FQNNGV. This CDR3 is built from 17 residues. The trim removed 3 bases at V and 2 bases at J, leaving 9 bases unmatched. The CDR3 coding sequence is TGTGCCAGCAGCTTGGGGCCGGGACTAGCGTTTCAAGAGACCCAGTACTTC. Its protein product is CASSLGPGLAFQETQYF.

CDR3 nucleotides: TGTGCCAGTGCCGACCGGGACAGGGTCTACGAGCAGTACTTC. Translating gives CASADRDRVYEQYF. The rearrangement joins TRBV18 to TRBJ2-7, with TRBD1 matching 9 bases. Germline-derived CDR1 and CDR2 are KGHSH and LQKENI. Losses at the gene ends were 9 bases for V and 3 bases for J; bases not matched to a gene: 9. The CDR3 loop spans 14 amino acids.

The rearrangement joins TRBV12-3 or TRBV12-4 to TRBJ1-6; D possibly corresponds to TRBD1 (5 bases). This CDR3 has 12 amino acids. V lost 8 bases, J lost 10 bases, and 12 bases lay in between. CDR3 sequence: CASGQRGSPLHF. The CDR3, as DNA: TGTGCCAGCGGCCAAAGGGGATCACCCCTCCACTTT.

This clonotype was detected only a few times. This rearrangement joins TRBV2 to TRBJ2-1; 11 bases are a match to TRBD2. In germline, CDR1 is SNHLY, CDR2 FYNNEI. The CDR3 runs 15 residues. V dropped 7 bases and J dropped 7; count of bases not matched to a gene: 9. The chain's CDR3 is CASNQLAGVQNEQFF. The CDR3 region has the DNA TGTGCCAGCAACCAACTAGCGGGAGTACAGAATGAGCAGTTCTTC. Using reference TRBV2 and TRBJ2-1 for the parts outside the CDR3, the full variable domain is EPEVTQTPSHQVTQMGQEVILRCVPISNHLYFYWYRQILGQKVEFLVSFYNNEISEKSEIFDDQFSVERPDGSNFTLKIRSTKLEDSAMYFCASNQLAGVQNEQFFGPGTRLTVL.

This sequence joins TRBV4-1 and TRBJ2-7, with D possibly TRBD1 on 6 matching bases. Trimming removed 5 bases at V and 6 bases at J, with 14 bases between. CDR3 size: 13 residues. Germline V gene data show CDR1 as MGHRA and CDR2 as YSYEKL. Written as DNA, the CDR3 is TGCGCCAGCAGCTCCCGGGACATAGGCGAGCAGTACTTC. Protein: CASSSRDIGEQYF.

This clonotype was counted at least ten times. V is TRBV7-2 and J is TRBJ1-6, with a tentative D call TRBD1 (6 bases). There are 15 residues in the CDR3. The germline gives CDR1 SGHTA, CDR2 FQGNSA. V was pared by 1 base and J by 9 bases, with 13 bases between. The CDR3 sequence is CASSLEGRGGSPLHF. The CDR3 DNA sequence: TGTGCCAGCAGCTTAGAAGGCAGGGGAGGTTCACCCCTCCACTTT.

The chain is built from TRBV6-6 and TRBJ1-4; no reliable D call. Germline V gives CDR1 MNHNY, CDR2 SVGAGI (reference sequence). V gave up 6 bases and J gave up 1 base, with 12 bases separating them. The CDR3 runs to 15 residues. The CDR3: CASSDVSVTNEKLFF. For the CDR3, the DNA is TGTGCCAGCAGCGACGTCTCTGTAACTAATGAAAAACTGTTTTTT.

This clonotype was picked up a small number of times. The chain carries TRBV12-3 or TRBV12-4 and TRBJ1-1; 8 nucleotides agree with TRBD1. This CDR3 comprises 14 residues. V lost 5 bases to trimming and J lost 4 bases; unmatched junction nucleotides: 6. The CDR3 reads CASSPSGGVTEAFF. CDR3 DNA: TGTGCCAGCAGTCCGTCAGGGGGCGTCACTGAAGCTTTCTTT.

The V call is TRBV19, the J call TRBJ2-3, with 9 bases matching TRBD2. From germline, CDR1 is LNHDA and CDR2 SQIVND (reference sequence). V dropped 5 bases and J dropped 2; count of bases not matched to a gene: 8. This CDR3 contains 16 residues. The CDR3 sequence: CASSPAAGGPTDTQYF. Written as DNA, the CDR3 is TGTGCCAGTAGTCCCGCAGCGGGAGGTCCCACAGATACGCAGTATTTT.

The gene calls are TRBV5-1 and TRBJ2-2; TRBD2 agrees at 13 bases. Losses at the gene ends were 5 bases for V and 3 bases for J; bases not matched to a gene: 7. This CDR3 region has 17 residues. Germline values: CDR1 SGHRS, CDR2 YFSETQ. CDR3 protein: CASRTGLAGYHTGELFF. CDR3 coding DNA: TGCGCCAGCAGGACGGGACTAGCGGGATATCACACCGGGGAGCTGTTTTTT.

This clonotype occurred a few times. The rearrangement joins TRBV7-2 to TRBJ2-7; 7 positions match TRBD2. Per germline, CDR1 SGHTA and CDR2 FQGNSA. The CDR3 has 16 residues. Trimming cost V 5 bases and J 0 bases; bases outside gene matches: 10. The CDR3 DNA reads TGTGCCAGCAGCCCGGGAGGAGCGGTTGGCTCCTACGAGCAGTACTTC. It translates to CASSPGGAVGSYEQYF. Full variable domain (outside the CDR3, taken from reference TRBV7-2 and TRBJ2-7): GAGVSQSPSNKVTEKGKDVELRCDPISGHTALYWYRQSLGQGLEFLIYFQGNSAPDKSGLPSDRFSAERTGGSVSTLTIQRTQQEDSAVYLCASSPGGAVGSYEQYFGPGTRLTVT.

The J gene is TRBJ2-6, the V gene TRBV20-1; unclear D gene. The CDR3 loop spans 16 amino acids. Trimming took 0 bases from V and 0 from J, leaving 9 bases between them. Per germline, CDR1 DFQATT and CDR2 SNEGSKA (reference sequence). DNA for the CDR3: TGCAGTGCTAGAGATGCGAGGAGCTCTGGGGCCAACGTCCTGACTTTC. This encodes CSARDARSSGANVLTF.

The chain is built from TRBV27 and TRBJ2-7; D gene uncertain. V lost 8 bases, J lost 1 base, and 15 bases lay in between. The germline gives CDR1 MNHEY, CDR2 SMNVEV (reference sequence). This CDR3 comprises 14 residues. In DNA, the CDR3 is TGTGCCAGCGCGCCGGTGGGATCTTCCTACGAGCAGTACGTC. It encodes CASAPVGSSYEQYV.

This clonotype came up many times. The chain uses TRBV20-1 and TRBJ1-6; 8 nucleotides align to TRBD1. This CDR3 spans 14 amino acids. The V segment lost 6 bases and the J segment 9 bases; nucleotides outside the gene matches: 10. Germline lookup yields CDR1 DFQATT and CDR2 SNEGSKA (reference sequence). The CDR3: CSAWTGYGGSPLHF. The CDR3 nucleotides are TGCAGTGCCTGGACAGGGTACGGTGGTTCACCCCTCCACTTT.

The rearrangement uses TRBV6-2 or TRBV6-3 and TRBJ2-7, with D possibly being TRBD2 (6 bases). V was trimmed by 5 bases and J by 6 bases, leaving 14 bases between them. CDR1 MNHEY and CDR2 SVGEGT come from the germline V gene. The CDR3 consists of 13 residues. The CDR3 DNA is TGTGCCAGCAGTCCTTTAGCCGGGAGCGAGCAGTACGTC. As protein: CASSPLAGSEQYV.

The CDR3 DNA sequence: TGCAGTGCCATCGGGACTAGCGGGAGGGCGTTGTGGACAGATACGCAGTATTTT. Its translation is CSAIGTSGRALWTDTQYF. This rearrangement joins TRBV20-1 to TRBJ2-3, with 16 bases lining up with TRBD2. The junction had 12 bases not matched to a gene; V was cut back by 6 bases and J by 3 bases. The CDR3 consists of 18 residues. The germline gives CDR1 DFQATT, CDR2 SNEGSKA (reference sequence).

This clonotype has more than one count but fewer than ten. This chain uses TRBV2 with TRBJ2-7, with TRBD1 identical over 7 bases. V shed 6 bases, J shed 2 bases, and the junction held 10 bases outside the gene matches. The V gene's germline CDR1 is SNHLY and CDR2 FYNNEI. CDR3 length equals 15 residues. This CDR3 reads CASRTSRDSAYEQYF. In DNA form, the CDR3 reads TGTGCCAGCAGGACCAGCCGGGACAGTGCCTACGAGCAGTACTTC.